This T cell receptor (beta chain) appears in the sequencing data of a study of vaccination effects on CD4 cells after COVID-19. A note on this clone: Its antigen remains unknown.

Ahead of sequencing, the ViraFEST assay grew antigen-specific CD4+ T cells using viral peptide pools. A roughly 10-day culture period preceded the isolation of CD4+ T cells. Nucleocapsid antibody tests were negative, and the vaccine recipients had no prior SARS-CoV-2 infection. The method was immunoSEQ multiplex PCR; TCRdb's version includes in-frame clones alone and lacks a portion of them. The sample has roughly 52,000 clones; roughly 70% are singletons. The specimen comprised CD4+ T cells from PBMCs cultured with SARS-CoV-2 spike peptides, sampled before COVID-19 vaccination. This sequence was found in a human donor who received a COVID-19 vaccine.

The CDR3 DNA sequence: TGTGCCAGCATGTGGTCTACCTATAATTCACCCCTCCACTTT. It specifies CASMWSTYNSPLHF. This chain uses TRBV27 with TRBJ1-6; no reliable D call. V lost 7 bases, J lost 2 bases, and 9 bases lay in between. CDR3 length equals 14 residues. Germline V gives CDR1 MNHEY, CDR2 SMNVEV (reference sequence).